Each of the 4 T cell receptor beta chains below was sequenced from the same sample in a study of response to subunit inactivated influenza vaccine. From the RT-PCR reads, TCRdb called clonotypes with MiXCR, one entry per CDR3 protein. The profile shows hundreds of thousands of distinct CDR3 sequences, roughly 8.2% of them singletons. The material sequenced was PBMCs from blood, taken approximately 25 months after vaccination. All receptors derive from a man between 50 and 75 years old who received an inactivated influenza vaccine.

This clonotype was observed at least ten times. J is TRBJ2-7 and V is TRBV4-3, with TRBD1 identical over 9 bases. This CDR3 has 13 residues. J was trimmed by 6 bases and V by 0 bases; bases with no gene match: 0. CDR1 LGHNA and CDR2 YSLEER come from the germline V gene. The CDR3 region is CASSQETGGEQYF. The CDR3 nucleotides are TGCGCCAGCAGCCAAGAGACAGGGGGCGAGCAGTACTTC.

This clonotype was seen only a few times. This chain links TRBV4-2 with TRBJ2-5; TRBD1 aligns across 9 bases. The junction had 3 bases not matched to a gene; V was cut back by 4 bases and J by 0 bases. Germline CDR1 LGHNA, CDR2 YNFKEQ. The CDR3 runs 15 residues. The CDR3 bases are TGTGCCAGCAGCCCGACAGGGGGAGACCAAGAGACCCAGTACTTC. This codes for CASSPTGGDQETQYF.

V is TRBV4-2 and J is TRBJ1-2, with 8 nucleotides matching TRBD1. The CDR3 totals 15 residues. The J segment lost 8 bases and the V segment lost 0 bases, leaving 8 bases of the junction unmatched. CDR1 is LGHNA, CDR2 YNFKEQ, per germline. In DNA form, the CDR3 reads TGTGCCAGCAGCCAAGATGCGGACAGGGCGGGAGGCTACACCTTC. It is translated as CASSQDADRAGGYTF.

This clonotype has just a few counts. V is TRBV6-2 or TRBV6-3 and J is TRBJ2-5; 9 nucleotides align to TRBD2. Germline-derived CDR1 and CDR2 are MNHEY and SVGEGT. The length of the CDR3 is 18 residues. V dropped 0 bases and J dropped 5; count of bases not matched to a gene: 13. The CDR3 DNA sequence: TGTGCCAGCAGTTACTCCTTTAGCGGGAGAAGTCGGGTGGAGACCCAGTACTTC. This codes for CASSYSFSGRSRVETQYF.